Shown below are 12 T cell receptor beta chains from a single sample sequenced in a study of cytomegalovirus exposure and HLA in healthy donors. Profiled with immunoSEQ multiplex PCR; TCRdb holds only in-frame clones, not every one. The table has tens of thousands of clones, around 94% seen once; the top ten hold 3.2%. The sequenced sample consisted of PBMCs. The receptors were sampled from a woman aged 18-29 years in good health and CMV-seropositive.

The chain combines TRBV6-1 with TRBJ1-2, with 7 bases matching TRBD1. CDR3 length equals 16 residues. Germline values: CDR1 MNHNS, CDR2 SASEGT. V dropped 1 base and J dropped 5; count of bases not matched to a gene: 10. The CDR3 DNA sequence: TGTGCCAGCAGTGAAGGACGCCGAGGCAGGGGGTATGGCTACACCTTC. Amino acid sequence: CASSEGRRGRGYGYTF.

The rearrangement uses TRBV4-3 and TRBJ2-7, with TRBD1 as a possible D gene (5 bases). V was shortened by 0 bases and J by 4 bases, with 7 bases between the two germline ends. Germline lookup yields CDR1 LGHNA and CDR2 YSLEER. This CDR3 has 13 amino acids. CDR3 amino acids: CASSQERGYEQYF. DNA of the CDR3: TGCGCCAGCAGCCAAGAAAGGGGTTACGAGCAGTACTTC.

V is TRBV28 and J is TRBJ1-1; no clear D. V was pared by 7 bases and J by 4 bases, with 22 bases between. CDR1 MDHEN and CDR2 SYDVKM come from the germline V gene. The CDR3 sequence is 16 residues long. The CDR3 nucleotides read TGTGCCAGCAACCCCCCTCTCGTCCGGGATTTCACTGAAGCTTTCTTT. Translation: CASNPPLVRDFTEAFF. The full variable domain, with the rest looked up from reference TRBV28 and TRBJ1-1, is DVKVTQSSRYLVKRTGEKVFLECVQDMDHENMFWYRQDPGLGLRLIYFSYDVKMKEKGDIPEGYSVSREKKERFSLILESASTNQTSMYLCASNPPLVRDFTEAFFGQGTRLTVV.

V usage is TRBV6-6 and J usage is TRBJ2-1; D perhaps matches TRBD1 (5 bases). The CDR3 consists of 14 residues. In germline, CDR1 is MNHNY, CDR2 SVGAGI (reference sequence). Trimming cost V 6 bases and J 6 bases, with 15 bases left between them. CDR3 sequence: CASRASGPSNEQFF. CDR3 nucleotides: TGTGCCAGCAGAGCCTCAGGGCCCTCCAATGAGCAGTTCTTC.

The rearrangement links TRBV7-8 to TRBJ1-2; tentative D call: TRBD1 (5 bases). The CDR3 length is 14 residues. The germline V and J ends were trimmed by 1 base and 4 bases, with 10 bases remaining between them. Germline lookup yields CDR1 SGHVS and CDR2 FQNEAQ. Here the CDR3 reads CASSLGTIGYGYTF. In nucleotides, the CDR3 is TGTGCCAGCAGCTTAGGGACAATCGGCTATGGCTACACCTTC.

CDR3 DNA: TGTGCCAGCAAGGGGACAACAGCCCGAGGTGGCTACACCTTC. This encodes CASKGTTARGGYTF. The chain couples TRBV2 to TRBJ1-2; TRBD1 is a possible D gene (6 bases). CDR3 length: 14 amino acids. The V gene's germline CDR1 is SNHLY and CDR2 FYNNEI. Trimming removed 7 bases at V and 7 bases at J, with 19 bases between.

The chain is built from TRBV28 and TRBJ2-3, with 7 bases lining up with TRBD1. The germline gives CDR1 MDHEN, CDR2 SYDVKM. The junction had 12 bases not matched to a gene; V was cut back by 4 bases and J by 2 bases. This CDR3 is built from 17 residues. CDR3 in amino acids: CASSSEKGTVNTDTQYF. The CDR3 DNA follows: TGTGCCAGCAGTTCGGAAAAAGGGACAGTCAACACAGATACGCAGTATTTT. Full variable domain (remainder filled in from reference TRBV28 and TRBJ2-3): DVKVTQSSRYLVKRTGEKVFLECVQDMDHENMFWYRQDPGLGLRLIYFSYDVKMKEKGDIPEGYSVSREKKERFSLILESASTNQTSMYLCASSSEKGTVNTDTQYFGPGTRLTVL.

The sample holds one count of this clone. This chain uses TRBV4-1 with TRBJ2-1, with 14 bases fitting TRBD2. The V gene end was trimmed by 6 bases and the J gene end by 8 bases; junction bases not matched to a gene: 12. This CDR3 comprises 17 residues. Germline V gene sequence: CDR1 MGHRA, CDR2 YSYEKL. The CDR3 DNA reads as TGCGCCAGCAGTTTCAGACTAGCGGGAGGGCCAACGGATGAGCAGTTCTTC. Its translation is CASSFRLAGGPTDEQFF.

This clone was found a few times. The chain joins TRBV6-4 to TRBJ2-1; TRBD2 agrees at 7 bases. V was clipped by 0 bases and J by 8 bases; unmatched bases: 4. Germline V gene data show CDR1 as MRHNA and CDR2 as SNTAGT. The CDR3 covers 14 residues. The CDR3 is CASSDSGGEDEQFF. Written as DNA, the CDR3 is TGTGCCAGCAGTGACTCGGGGGGGGAAGATGAGCAGTTCTTC.

This chain links TRBV27 with TRBJ1-2, with D tentatively TRBD1 (5 bases). Germline V lookup: CDR1 MNHEY, CDR2 SMNVEV (reference sequence). V was trimmed by 0 bases and J by 7 bases, leaving 18 bases between them. This CDR3 is 16 amino acids long. The CDR3 DNA follows: TGTGCCAGCAGTTTATCCGGGCTGGCAGGGAGGAGTGGCTACACCTTC. Translation: CASSLSGLAGRSGYTF.

The DNA for the CDR3 is TGCGCCAGCAGCCAAGATATCGGTGCGGGAGTGGCATATGGTGAGCAGTTCTTC. It translates to CASSQDIGAGVAYGEQFF. This chain joins TRBV4-3 and TRBJ2-1, with 7 bases lining up with TRBD2. Germline loops: CDR1 LGHNA, CDR2 YSLEER. V lost 0 bases, J lost 9 bases, and 17 bases stayed unmatched. This CDR3 is 18 amino acids long.

The gene calls are TRBV7-9 and TRBJ2-7, with 10 bases matching TRBD2. The CDR3 spans 14 residues. V was clipped by 5 bases and J by 7 bases; unmatched bases: 8. In germline, CDR1 is SEHNR, CDR2 FQNEAQ (reference sequence). CDR3 sequence: CASSKVAGGREQYF. The CDR3 nucleotides read TGTGCCAGCAGCAAGGTAGCGGGGGGAAGGGAGCAGTACTTC.